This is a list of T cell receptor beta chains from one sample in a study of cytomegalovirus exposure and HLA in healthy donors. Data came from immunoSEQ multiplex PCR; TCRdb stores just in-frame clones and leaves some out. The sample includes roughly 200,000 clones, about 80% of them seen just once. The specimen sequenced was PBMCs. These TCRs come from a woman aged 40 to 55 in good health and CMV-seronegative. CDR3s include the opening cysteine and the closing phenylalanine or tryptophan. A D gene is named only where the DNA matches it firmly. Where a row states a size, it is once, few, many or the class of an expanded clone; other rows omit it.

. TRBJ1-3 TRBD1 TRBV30 CAWWHRGRSGNTIYF TGTGCCTGGTGGCACAGGGGGCGCTCAGGAAACACCATATATTTT
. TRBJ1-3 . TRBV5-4 CASSPTGSVYF TGTGCCAGCAGCCCAACAGGGAGCGTATATTTT
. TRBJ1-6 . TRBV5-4 CASSPTGPNSPLHF TGTGCCAGCAGCCCTACAGGGCCAAATTCACCCCTCCACTTT
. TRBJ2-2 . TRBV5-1 CASSSGQTANTGELFF TGCGCCAGCAGCTCCGGACAAACCGCGAACACCGGGGAGCTGTTTTTT
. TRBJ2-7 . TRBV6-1 CASGGQNRPYEQYF TGTGCCAGCGGGGGCCAGAACAGACCCTACGAGCAGTACTTC
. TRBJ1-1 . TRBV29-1 CSTTSGVAEAFF TGCAGCACAACATCAGGGGTAGCTGAAGCTTTCTTT
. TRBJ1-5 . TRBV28 CASSLGSGRGQGGGPQHF TGTGCCAGCAGTTTAGGGTCAGGGAGGGGTCAGGGAGGAGGGCCCCAGCATTTT
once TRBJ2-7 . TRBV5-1 CASSLATPSYEQYF TGCGCCAGCAGCTTGGCTACTCCCTCCTACGAGCAGTACTTC
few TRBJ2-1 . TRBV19 CASSTTLAGNEQFF TGTGCCAGTAGTACGACCCTTGCCGGGAATGAGCAGTTCTTC
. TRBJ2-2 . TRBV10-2 CASSESVGQGESGELFF TGCGCCAGCAGTGAGTCAGTTGGGCAGGGTGAATCCGGGGAGCTGTTTTTT
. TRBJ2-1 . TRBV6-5 CASRTTGTDEQFF TGTGCCAGCAGGACGACAGGTACGGATGAGCAGTTCTTC
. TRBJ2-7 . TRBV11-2 CASSFGSGTYEQYF TGTGCCAGCAGCTTTGGATCAGGGACCTACGAGCAGTACTTC
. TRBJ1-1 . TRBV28 CASSLISQISFF TGTGCCAGTAGTTTAATATCCCAGATATCTTTCTTT
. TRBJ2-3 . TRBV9 CASSARRVDTQYF TGTGCCAGCAGCGCACGGAGGGTAGATACGCAGTATTTT
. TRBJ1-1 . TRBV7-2 CASSLEGGGEAFF TGTGCCAGCAGCTTAGAAGGCGGGGGTGAAGCTTTCTTT
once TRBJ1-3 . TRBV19 CASSPVRDRNTIYF TGTGCCAGTAGTCCGGTGCGTGATCGAAACACCATATATTTT
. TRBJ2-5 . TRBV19 CASRPRGYQETQYF TGTGCCAGTCGCCCTAGGGGCTACCAAGAGACCCAGTACTTC
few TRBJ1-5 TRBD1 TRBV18 CASHHDRELVPQHF TGTGCCAGCCACCACGACAGGGAGCTCGTACCCCAGCATTTT
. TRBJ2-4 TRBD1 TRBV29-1 CSVAGGQGNIQYF TGCAGCGTTGCGGGGGGACAGGGGAACATTCAGTACTTC
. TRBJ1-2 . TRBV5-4 CASSPMRGSDGYTF TGTGCCAGCAGCCCCATGAGGGGGAGTGATGGCTACACCTTC
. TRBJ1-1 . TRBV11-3 CASSLLSRVTEAFF TGTGCCAGCAGCTTACTGTCCAGGGTGACTGAAGCTTTCTTT
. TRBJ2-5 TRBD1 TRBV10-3 CAISDPGQGDETQYF TGTGCCATCAGCGACCCGGGACAGGGGGATGAGACCCAGTACTTC
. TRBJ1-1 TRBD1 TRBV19 CASSIPGQGSSTEAFF TGTGCCAGTAGTATACCGGGACAGGGGTCTTCCACTGAAGCTTTCTTT
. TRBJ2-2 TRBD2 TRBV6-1 CASSEVGGLAGGESGELFF TGTGCCAGCAGTGAAGTGGGGGGACTAGCGGGGGGAGAATCCGGGGAGCTGTTTTTT
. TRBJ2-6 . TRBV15 CATSSSYSTGSGANVLTF TGTGCCACCAGCAGCTCATACTCTACAGGGTCTGGGGCCAACGTCCTGACTTTC
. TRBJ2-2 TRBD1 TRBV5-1 CASSSGQGSELFF TGCGCCAGCAGCTCGGGACAGGGGAGTGAGCTGTTTTTT
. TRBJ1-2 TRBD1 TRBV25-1 CASSPTGEIGYTF TGCGCCAGCAGTCCGACAGGGGAGATTGGCTACACCTTC
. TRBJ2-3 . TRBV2 CASSEALPGDTQYF TGTGCCAGCAGTGAAGCGCTTCCGGGAGATACGCAGTATTTT
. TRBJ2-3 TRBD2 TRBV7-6 CASDSAGGPGDTQYF TGTGCCAGCGACTCGGCGGGGGGGCCTGGAGATACGCAGTATTTT
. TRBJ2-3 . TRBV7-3 CASSLSGNRIDTQYF TGTGCCAGCAGCTTATCGGGGAACCGGATAGATACGCAGTATTTT
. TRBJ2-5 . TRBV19 CASSGAEETQYF TGTGCCAGCTCCGGAGCGGAAGAGACCCAGTACTTC
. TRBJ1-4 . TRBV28 CASTLRTVNEKLFF TGTGCCAGCACCCTAAGGACAGTTAATGAAAAACTGTTTTTT
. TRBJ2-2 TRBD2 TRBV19 CASSRGSGAANTGELFF TGTGCCAGTAGTAGGGGAAGCGGGGCGGCGAACACCGGGGAGCTGTTTTTT
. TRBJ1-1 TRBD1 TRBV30 CAWSPTGDRGFF TGTGCCTGGAGTCCCACAGGGGATCGTGGTTTCTTT
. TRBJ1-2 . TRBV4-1 CASSAQTGRANYGYTF TGCGCCAGCAGCGCACAGACAGGAAGAGCTAACTATGGCTACACCTTC
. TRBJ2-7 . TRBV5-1 CASSLDTGTPYEQYF TGCGCCAGCAGCTTGGATACAGGGACGCCCTACGAGCAGTACTTC
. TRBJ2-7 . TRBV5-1 CASSLARGLHSYEQYF TGCGCCAGCAGCTTGGCCAGGGGTCTTCACTCCTACGAGCAGTACTTC
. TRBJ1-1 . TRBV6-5 CASSYSGGEAFF TGTGCCAGCAGTTACTCGGGGGGTGAAGCTTTCTTT
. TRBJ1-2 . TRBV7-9 CASSPGPGEDGYTF TGTGCCAGCAGCCCAGGGCCCGGGGAGGATGGCTACACCTTC
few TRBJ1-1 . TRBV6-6 CASSPGVAEAFF TGTGCCAGCAGTCCAGGGGTGGCTGAAGCTTTCTTT
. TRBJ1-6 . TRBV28 CASSPGAPLHF TGTGCCAGCAGTCCGGGTGCACCCCTCCACTTT
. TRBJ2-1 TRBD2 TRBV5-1 CASSLAGGDYNEQFF TGCGCCAGCAGCTTGGCGGGGGGGGACTACAATGAGCAGTTCTTC
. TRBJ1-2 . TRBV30 CAWSVQPNYGYTF TGTGCCTGGAGTGTACAGCCTAACTATGGCTACACCTTC
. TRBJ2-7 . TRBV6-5 CASSPFRGQGEQYF TGTGCCAGCAGTCCATTCAGGGGTCAGGGCGAGCAGTACTTC
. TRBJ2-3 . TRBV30 CAWSSQGSTDTQYF TGTGCCTGGAGTTCACAGGGTAGCACAGATACGCAGTATTTT
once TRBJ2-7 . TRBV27 CASSLSGRYEQYF TGTGCCAGCAGTTTAAGTGGGAGGTACGAGCAGTACTTC
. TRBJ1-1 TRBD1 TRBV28 CASTPWGQGAGNTEAFF TGTGCCAGCACTCCCTGGGGGCAGGGGGCGGGGAACACTGAAGCTTTCTTT
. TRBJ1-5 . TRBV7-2 CASSLVGWGDQPQHF TGTGCCAGCAGCTTAGTCGGCTGGGGGGATCAGCCCCAGCATTTT
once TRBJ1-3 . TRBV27 CASSPSSLAGNTIYF TGTGCCAGCAGCCCTAGTTCTCTCGCTGGAAACACCATATATTTT
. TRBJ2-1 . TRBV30 CACKYNEQFF TGTGCCTGTAAATACAATGAGCAGTTCTTC
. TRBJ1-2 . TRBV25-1 CASSEQGSYGYTF TGTGCCAGCAGTGAGCAGGGAAGCTATGGCTACACCTTC
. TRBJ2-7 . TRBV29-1 CSVADTLKGSYEQYF TGCAGCGTCGCTGACACTCTCAAGGGGTCCTACGAGCAGTACTTC